Sequencing of this T cell receptor (beta chain) was carried out in a study of cytomegalovirus exposure and HLA in healthy donors. Study conclusions and caveats: TRBV6-2, TRBV6-3 and some other V segments were unresolvable in 87-base-pair reads. TCR beta sequences numbering 16,951 were associated with HLA alleles at 0.05 false discovery rate in a later analysis.

Researchers ran the PCR with 60 Vbeta and 13 Jbeta primers. How the authors handled the data: Unique TCR beta chains numbered about 72 million in a later analysis, with about 11 million shared. Profiling relied on immunoSEQ multiplex PCR, and the TCRdb table lists in-frame clones only, not all of them. V, J and clone size are those of that table, while D and trimming were read from the DNA. The data show 150,000 to 200,000 clones, 75% to 85% seen once. CDR3 length: 16 amino acids. After removal of 3 bases from V and 2 bases from J, the junction contained 6 bases not matched to a gene. Germline V lookup: CDR1 MRHNA, CDR2 SNTAGT. This clone has a handful of counts. The target antigen is unknown.

The chain carries TRBV6-4 and TRBJ2-1; 8 bases map to TRBD1. This receptor was identified in a male donor in good health and CMV-seropositive. The specimen sequenced was PBMCs. This chain's CDR3 is CASSEGSTGAYNEQFF. The CDR3 DNA follows: TGTGCCAGCAGTGAGGGATCGACAGGGGCCTACAATGAGCAGTTCTTC.